This T cell receptor (beta chain) was profiled in a study of blood T cell repertoires in COVID-19. The wider study: The study drew acute and convalescent COVID-19 samples from the United States, Italy and Spain. The cDNA or gDNA used as material had been derived from T cells, B-cell-depleted T cells, or PBMCs.

Looked up from germline, CDR1 is DFQATT and CDR2 is SNEGSKA (reference sequence). The germline V and J ends were trimmed by 3 bases and 4 bases, with 14 bases remaining between them. This CDR3 is 14 amino acids long. The assay was immunoSEQ multiplex PCR, and TCRdb's table has in-frame clones only and misses some. The sample holds some 260,000 clones, around 82% seen once. The sequenced sample consisted of peripheral blood. This clonotype was obtained from a woman between 18 and 30 years old with acute or convalescent COVID-19. The chain links TRBV20-1 to TRBJ2-3; maybe TRBD2 (6 bases). CDR3 sequence reads: CSASRRDLADTQYF. The CDR3 DNA is TGCAGTGCTAGTCGGCGGGACTTAGCAGATACGCAGTATTTT.